The text below deals with one T cell receptor beta chain. Its antigen is not identified. V was trimmed by 1 base and J by 0 bases, leaving 15 bases between them. The CDR3 contains 17 residues. From germline, CDR1 is SEHNR and CDR2 FQNEAQ (reference sequence). The sample is drawn from a study of CD8 T cells in Susac syndrome. Peripheral blood CD8+ and CD4+ T cells were profiled by TCR beta sequencing. TEMRA cells were FACS-enriched, while CD8+ and CD4+ T cells were negatively isolated. The RNA input was about 0.5 to 1 ug, and it was reverse transcribed with random hexamers. immunoSEQ multiplex PCR amplified TCR beta CDR3 across 54 Vbeta, 13 Jbeta. In TCRdb, the immunoSEQ multiplex PCR reads were re-called with MiXCR into one record per CDR3 protein. Of about 180,000 distinct CDR3 sequences in the sample, about 95% were seen once. Study results and caveats: Regarding the TCR sequencing and HLA analysis, the study admitted that a relatively small number of individuals were involved.

This sequence originates from a human donor with multiple sclerosis. The specimen was CD8+ T cells from PBMCs. The chain carries TRBV7-9 and TRBJ1-1, with D unclear. Here the CDR3 DNA reads TGTGCCAGCAGCTTAGGTGGAATTGCGAGGGTGAACACTGAAGCTTTCTTT. Translation: CASSLGGIARVNTEAFF.